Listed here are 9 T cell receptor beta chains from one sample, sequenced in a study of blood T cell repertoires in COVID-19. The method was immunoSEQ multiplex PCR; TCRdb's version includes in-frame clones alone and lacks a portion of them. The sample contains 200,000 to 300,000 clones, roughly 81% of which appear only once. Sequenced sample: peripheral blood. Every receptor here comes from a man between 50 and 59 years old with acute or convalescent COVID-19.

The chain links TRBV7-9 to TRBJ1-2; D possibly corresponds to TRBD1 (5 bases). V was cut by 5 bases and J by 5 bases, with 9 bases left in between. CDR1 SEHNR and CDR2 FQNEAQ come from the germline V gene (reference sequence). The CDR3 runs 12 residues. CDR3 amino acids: CASSQDSYGYTF. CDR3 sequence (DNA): TGTGCCAGCAGCCAAGACAGTTATGGCTACACCTTC.

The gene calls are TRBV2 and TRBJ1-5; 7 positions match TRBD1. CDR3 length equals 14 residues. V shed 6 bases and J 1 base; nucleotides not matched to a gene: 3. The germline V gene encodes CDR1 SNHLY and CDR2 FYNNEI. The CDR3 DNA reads TGTGCCAGCAGCGACAGGGAGAGCAATCAGCCCCAGCATTTT. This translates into CASSDRESNQPQHF.

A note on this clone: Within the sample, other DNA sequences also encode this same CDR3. The CDR3 is CASSSRGGAGNTIYF. CDR3 in DNA: TGTGCCAGCAGTAGCAGGGGAGGGGCTGGAAACACCATATATTTT. The chain uses TRBV7-2 and TRBJ1-3; a weak D match, TRBD1 (6 bases). The CDR3 has 15 residues. Germline loops: CDR1 SGHTA, CDR2 FQGNSA. V was clipped by 6 bases and J by 2 bases, with 14 bases between them. The whole variable domain, remainder taken from reference TRBV7-2 and TRBJ1-3, is GAGVSQSPSNKVTEKGKDVELRCDPISGHTALYWYRQSLGQGLEFLIYFQGNSAPDKSGLPSDRFSAERTGGSVSTLTIQRTQQEDSAVYLCASSSRGGAGNTIYFGEGSWLTVV.

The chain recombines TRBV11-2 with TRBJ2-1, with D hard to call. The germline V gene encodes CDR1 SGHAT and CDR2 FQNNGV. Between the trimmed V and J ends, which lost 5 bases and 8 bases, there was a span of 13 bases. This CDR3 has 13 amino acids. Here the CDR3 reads CASSLSSAYEQFF. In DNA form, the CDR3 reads TGTGCCAGCAGCCTTAGTTCTGCCTATGAGCAGTTCTTC.

Here the CDR3 DNA reads TGTGCCAGCAGCCACCAGGGGGCAAGTGGCTACACCTTC. Translation gives CASSHQGASGYTF. V usage is TRBV3-1 (or the pseudogene TRBV3-2) and J usage is TRBJ1-2, with 8 bases that match TRBD1. The V segment lost 3 bases and the J segment 7 bases; nucleotides outside the gene matches: 4. The CDR3 totals 13 residues. Germline assignment: CDR1 LGHDT and CDR2 YNNKEL (reference sequence).

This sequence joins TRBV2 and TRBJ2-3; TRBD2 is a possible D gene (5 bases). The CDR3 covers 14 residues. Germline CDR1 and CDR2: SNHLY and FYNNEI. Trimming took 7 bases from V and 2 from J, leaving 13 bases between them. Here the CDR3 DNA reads TGTGCCAGCATGCCCCAGCGGTTCACAGATACGCAGTATTTT. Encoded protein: CASMPQRFTDTQYF. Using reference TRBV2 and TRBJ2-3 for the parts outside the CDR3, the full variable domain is EPEVTQTPSHQVTQMGQEVILRCVPISNHLYFYWYRQILGQKVEFLVSFYNNEISEKSEIFDDQFSVERPDGSNFTLKIRSTKLEDSAMYFCASMPQRFTDTQYFGPGTRLTVL.

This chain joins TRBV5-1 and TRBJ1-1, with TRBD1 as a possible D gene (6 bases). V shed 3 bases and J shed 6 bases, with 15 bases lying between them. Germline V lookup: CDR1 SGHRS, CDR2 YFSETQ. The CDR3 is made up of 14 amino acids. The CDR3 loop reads CASSSGARTAEAFF. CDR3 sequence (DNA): TGCGCCAGCAGCTCCGGTGCGAGGACAGCTGAAGCTTTCTTT.

CDR3 residues: CASLQGDTEAFF. For the CDR3, the DNA is TGTGCCAGCTTACAGGGGGACACTGAAGCTTTCTTT. The V and J genes are TRBV19 and TRBJ1-1; 8 bases line up with TRBD1. Germline CDR1 is LNHDA and CDR2 is SQIVND (reference sequence). The junction had 3 bases not matched to a gene; V was cut back by 9 bases and J by 3 bases. The length of the CDR3 is 12 residues. The full variable domain, with the rest looked up from reference TRBV19 and TRBJ1-1, is DGGITQSPKYLFRKEGQNVTLSCEQNLNHDAMYWYRQDPGQGLRLIYYSQIVNDFQKGDIAEGYSVSREKKESFPLTVTSAQKNPTAFYLCASLQGDTEAFFGQGTRLTVV.

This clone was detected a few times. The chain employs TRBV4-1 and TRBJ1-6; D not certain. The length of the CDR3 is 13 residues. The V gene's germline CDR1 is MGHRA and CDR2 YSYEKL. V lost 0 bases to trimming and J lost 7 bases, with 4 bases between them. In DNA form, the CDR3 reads TGCGCCAGCAGCCAAGAGCAGAATTCACCCCTCCACTTT. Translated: CASSQEQNSPLHF.